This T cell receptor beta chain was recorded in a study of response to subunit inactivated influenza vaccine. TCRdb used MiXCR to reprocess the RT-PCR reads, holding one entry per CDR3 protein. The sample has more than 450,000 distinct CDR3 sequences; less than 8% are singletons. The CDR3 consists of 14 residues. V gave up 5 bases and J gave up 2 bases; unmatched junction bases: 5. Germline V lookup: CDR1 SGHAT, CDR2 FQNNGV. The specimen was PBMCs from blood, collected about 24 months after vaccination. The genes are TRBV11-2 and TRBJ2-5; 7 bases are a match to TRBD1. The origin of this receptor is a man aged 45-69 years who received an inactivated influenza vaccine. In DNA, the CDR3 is TGTGCCAGCAGCAACAGACAGGGACAAGAGACCCAGTACTTC. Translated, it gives CASSNRQGQETQYF.